This T cell receptor (beta chain) is from a study of CD8 T cells in ankylosing spondylitis. Points from the study as a whole: A motif of eight highly homologous TCR beta variants was seen as apparently characteristic of ankylosing spondylitis blood.

This CDR3 is built from 17 residues. V shed 0 bases, J shed 4 bases, and the junction held 3 bases outside the gene matches. Germline CDR1 MGHRA, CDR2 YSYEKL. TCRdb ran MiXCR on the 5' RACE reads and lists one entry per CDR3 protein. The sample lists around 100,000 distinct CDR3 sequences; around 8.5% were seen once. A remark on this clonotype: Antigen specificity is unknown.

V and J are TRBV4-1 and TRBJ2-2, with 12 bases matching TRBD2. The receptor was derived from a male donor with ankylosing spondylitis. The material sequenced was blood, either unsorted or a sorted T cell fraction (not recorded which). The CDR3 loop is CASSQETSGSGTGELFF. The CDR3 nucleotides read TGCGCCAGCAGCCAAGAGACTAGCGGGAGTGGCACCGGGGAGCTGTTTTTT.